This is a list of T cell receptor beta chains from one sample in a study of blood T cell repertoires in COVID-19. Profiling relied on immunoSEQ multiplex PCR, and the TCRdb table lists in-frame clones only, not all of them. The sample has roughly 86,000 clones, around three quarters seen once. The sample comprised peripheral blood. These receptors were collected from a man over 45 who had recovered from COVID-19. Both conserved end residues are part of each CDR3. D genes are given only for firm matches. Expanded clones are given a class, and other clones once, few, many or no size at all.

V	size	J	D	DNA	CDR3
TRBV19	NA	TRBJ2-1	NA	TGTGCCAGTAGTATAGCTGGAGGGTCTTACAATGAGCAGTTCTTC	CASSIAGGSYNEQFF
TRBV5-1	NA	TRBJ1-4	NA	TGCGCCAGCAGCCAACAGTCATTTGGTGAAAAACTGTTTTTT	CASSQQSFGEKLFF
TRBV18	NA	TRBJ1-5	TRBD1	TGTGCCAGCTCAACGGACAGGATGGAGCCCCAGCATTTT	CASSTDRMEPQHF
TRBV7-2	few	TRBJ2-7	NA	TGTGCCAGCAGCTTAGAGCCGGGAGAGTCCTACGAGCAGTACTTC	CASSLEPGESYEQYF
TRBV5-1	NA	TRBJ2-1	NA	TGCGCCAGCAGCTTCTCGGGAGACTACAATGAGCAGTTCTTC	CASSFSGDYNEQFF
TRBV24-1	NA	TRBJ1-2	TRBD1	TGTGCCACCAGTGATTTCAGGGGGACAGGGGATGGCTACACCTTC	CATSDFRGTGDGYTF
TRBV11-2	few	TRBJ1-1	TRBD1	TGTGCCAGCAGCTTAGCAGGGGGTTGGAACACTGAAGCTTTCTTT	CASSLAGGWNTEAFF
TRBV15	NA	TRBJ2-6	NA	TGTGCCACCAGCAGAGCTAGCAGTTGGGGGGCCAACGTCCTGACTTTC	CATSRASSWGANVLTF
TRBV6-6	NA	TRBJ1-2	TRBD1	TGTGCCAGCAGTACCGGACAGGGGGTGGTCTATGGCTACACCTTC	CASSTGQGVVYGYTF
TRBV5-1	NA	TRBJ2-2	TRBD1	TGCGCCAGCAGCTTGGGGGACAGGGCGAACACCGGGGAGCTGTTTTTT	CASSLGDRANTGELFF
TRBV7-8	NA	TRBJ2-7	TRBD1	TGTGCCAGCAGCTTAGACAGTGGCAGGGGGCACGAGCAGTACTTC	CASSLDSGRGHEQYF
TRBV25-1	NA	TRBJ1-2	TRBD1	TGTGCCAGCAGCGGGAGGCGGGGCGGGACAGGGAGTGATGGCTACACCTTC	CASSGRRGGTGSDGYTF
TRBV20-1	few	TRBJ2-1	TRBD2	TGCAGTGCTCCTATTAATAGCGGGGTCTTCTTC	CSAPINSGVFF
TRBV7-7	few	TRBJ2-5	NA	TGTGCTAGCAGCTTAGGAGGCAGTCTACAAGAGACCCAGTACTTC	CASSLGGSLQETQYF
TRBV9	NA	TRBJ2-5	NA	TGTGCCAGCAGCGTTCAGGGGTACGGAGAGACCCAGTACTTC	CASSVQGYGETQYF
TRBV4-3	few	TRBJ1-5	NA	TGCGCCAGCAGCCCGGATGCGGGTCAGCCCCAGCATTTT	CASSPDAGQPQHF
TRBV7-9	NA	TRBJ2-6	NA	TGTGCCAGCAGCTTAGTATCAGGGGACCTTAGCTCTGGGGCCAACGTCCTGACTTTC	CASSLVSGDLSSGANVLTF
TRBV18	NA	TRBJ2-3	TRBD2	TGTGCCAGCTCCCCGCGGGGGGGAGGCACAGATACGCAGTATTTT	CASSPRGGGTDTQYF
TRBV5-4	few	TRBJ2-1	NA	TGTGCCAGCAGCTTGGAAGGAGGCTCCTACAATGAGCAGTTCTTC	CASSLEGGSYNEQFF
TRBV28	NA	TRBJ2-1	TRBD2	TGTGCCAGCAGGAGTCTAGCGGTAGCCTACAATGAGCAGTTCTTC	CASRSLAVAYNEQFF
TRBV10-3	NA	TRBJ2-7	TRBD2	TGTGCCATCAGGGCTAGCGGGAACTCCTACGAGCAGTACTTC	CAIRASGNSYEQYF
TRBV5-1	many	TRBJ2-6	NA	TGCGCCAGCAGCAACAGGGTGGGGAACTCTGGGGCCAACGTCCTGACTTTC	CASSNRVGNSGANVLTF
TRBV27	NA	TRBJ2-1	NA	TGTGCCAGCAGTTCCCCCGCTGGGGCGAGCTCCTACAATGAGCAGTTCTTC	CASSSPAGASSYNEQFF
TRBV15	NA	TRBJ1-5	TRBD1	TGTGCCACCAGCAGAGATTCTCGCGGGAAGACAGGGGTGAATCAGCCCCAGCATTTT	CATSRDSRGKTGVNQPQHF
TRBV5-1	once	TRBJ2-3	TRBD2	TGCGCCAGCAGCTCGGCTAGCGGGACTGGCACAGATACGCAGTATTTT	CASSSASGTGTDTQYF
TRBV6-2/TRBV6-3	NA	TRBJ2-7	NA	TGTGCCAGCAGTTGGGACAACTCCTACGAGCAGTACTTC	CASSWDNSYEQYF
TRBV7-2	NA	TRBJ1-1	NA	TGTGCCAGCAGCTTAGGGGCGGTCGGCGGGTGGACTGAAGCTTTCTTT	CASSLGAVGGWTEAFF
TRBV6-5	once	TRBJ1-2	TRBD1	TGTGCCAGCAGACGGGACAGGGGGCGAGGCTACACCTTC	CASRRDRGRGYTF
TRBV6-5	NA	TRBJ1-5	NA	TGTGCCAGCAGCCTGGACAGATATCAGCCCCAGCATTTT	CASSLDRYQPQHF
TRBV28	NA	TRBJ2-3	TRBD2	TGTGCCAGCAGCTCCCCCGGGAGGGCCGGCACAGATACGCAGTATTTT	CASSSPGRAGTDTQYF
TRBV11-2	NA	TRBJ2-7	NA	TGTGCCAGCAGCCCGGGCCCCCCACCTGGCAGGGAGTACTTC	CASSPGPPPGREYF
TRBV10-2	NA	TRBJ1-1	NA	TGCGCCAGCAGTGAGGGGGAGAGGACTGAAGCTTTCTTT	CASSEGERTEAFF
TRBV28	NA	TRBJ2-2	TRBD1	TGTGCCACCCGACCCCTGGACAGGGTGACCAGGGAGCTGTTTTTT	CATRPLDRVTRELFF
TRBV6-5	NA	TRBJ1-1	TRBD1	TGTGCCAGCAGGCTACAGGGGCTGACTGAAGCTTTCTTT	CASRLQGLTEAFF
TRBV19	once	TRBJ1-4	NA	TGTGCCAGTTCGGAGGGTGCGGAAAAACTGTTTTTT	CASSEGAEKLFF
TRBV7-6	NA	TRBJ1-3	NA	TGTGCCAGCAGCTTAGCCAGGGCCCCGCCTGGAAACACCATATATTTT	CASSLARAPPGNTIYF
TRBV19	NA	TRBJ1-5	NA	TGTGCCAGTAAGGGAGGACAAGAGTATCAGCCCCAGCATTTT	CASKGGQEYQPQHF
TRBV11-2	once	TRBJ2-7	NA	TGTGCCAGCAGCCCGGGACTGGATATCTACGAGCAGTACTTC	CASSPGLDIYEQYF
TRBV7-9	once	TRBJ2-7	NA	TGTGCCAGCAGTCCTCTCGACGAGCAGTACTTC	CASSPLDEQYF
TRBV7-9	NA	TRBJ1-1	TRBD1	TGTGCCAGCAGCGAAGGGACAGTGAACACTGAAGCTTTCTTT	CASSEGTVNTEAFF
TRBV9	NA	TRBJ2-6	NA	TGTGCCAGCAGCATTAACCGGGACACGAACTCTGGGGCCAACGTCCTGACTTTC	CASSINRDTNSGANVLTF
TRBV2	NA	TRBJ2-5	TRBD1	TGTGCCAGCAGTTCTGACAGGGGTGGGGAAGAGACCCAGTACTTC	CASSSDRGGEETQYF
TRBV3-1/TRBV3-2	NA	TRBJ1-1	NA	TGTGCCAGCAGCCAAGATCTTGCAGGGGTTTTGGAAGCTTTCTTT	CASSQDLAGVLEAFF
TRBV19	few	TRBJ2-7	NA	TGTGCCAGTGGGGGGACCCGCCGCACTACATACGAGCAGTACTTC	CASGGTRRTTYEQYF
TRBV9	NA	TRBJ2-1	TRBD2	TGTGCCAGCAGCGTAGTTCTAGCGGGGGGCCTCGATGAGCAGTTCTTC	CASSVVLAGGLDEQFF
TRBV24-1	NA	TRBJ1-1	TRBD1	TGTGCCACCAGTGAAACCCCGAAACAGGGGTTGGCCACTGAAGCTTTCTTT	CATSETPKQGLATEAFF
TRBV29-1	NA	TRBJ2-3	TRBD2	TGCAGCGTGACTAGCGGGGGGGCGCGGACGCAGTATTTT	CSVTSGGARTQYF
TRBV4-1	NA	TRBJ1-2	NA	TGCGCCAGCAGCCAACTACCGGGAATGGGCTACACCTTC	CASSQLPGMGYTF
TRBV3-1/TRBV3-2	NA	TRBJ2-7	NA	TGTGCCAGCAGCCGTCTCCTCCCTATAGTACACGAGCAGTACTTC	CASSRLLPIVHEQYF
TRBV3-1/TRBV3-2	NA	TRBJ2-7	NA	TGTGCCAGCAGCCAGGACCTGACAGCCTACGAGCAGTACTTC	CASSQDLTAYEQYF
TRBV2	NA	TRBJ1-6	TRBD1	TGTGCCAGCAGTCGGACAGGTCGAGGTTCACCCCTCCACTTT	CASSRTGRGSPLHF
TRBV6-5	NA	TRBJ1-6	NA	TGTGCCAGCAGTTACGCGGACAGCGCCAATTCACCCCTCCACTTT	CASSYADSANSPLHF
TRBV7-3	NA	TRBJ1-2	TRBD1	TGTGCCAGCAGCTCCTCGGACAGGGAAAGTGGCTACACCTTC	CASSSSDRESGYTF
TRBV6-5	NA	TRBJ1-2	TRBD1	TGTGCCAGCAGGAGGGGACAGGGGGAAGGTGGCTACACCTTC	CASRRGQGEGGYTF
TRBV29-1	NA	TRBJ1-1	NA	TGCAGCTACCCCTCAGGTAGGCACACTGAAGCTTTCTTT	CSYPSGRHTEAFF
TRBV30	NA	TRBJ1-4	NA	TGTGCCTGGAGTGTACGAGTGGGACTGCCAACTAATGAAAAACTGTTTTTT	CAWSVRVGLPTNEKLFF
TRBV25-1	NA	TRBJ2-2	NA	TGTGCCAGCAGTGCTACAGGGACCGGGGAGCTGTTTTTT	CASSATGTGELFF
TRBV28	NA	TRBJ2-6	NA	TGTGCCAGCAGCCTACAGGGCTTCACTGGGGCCAACGTCCTGACTTTC	CASSLQGFTGANVLTF
TRBV23-1	NA	TRBJ2-1	NA	TGCGCCAGCAGTCATTCTCCTCCCCTGTTTAAGCGGAACTCCTACAATGAGCAGTTCTTC	CASSHSPPLFKRNSYNEQFF
TRBV10-3	NA	TRBJ1-5	TRBD1	TGTGCCATCGGGGTGACAGGGGGCGCGGGTAGCAATCAGCCCCAGCATTTT	CAIGVTGGAGSNQPQHF